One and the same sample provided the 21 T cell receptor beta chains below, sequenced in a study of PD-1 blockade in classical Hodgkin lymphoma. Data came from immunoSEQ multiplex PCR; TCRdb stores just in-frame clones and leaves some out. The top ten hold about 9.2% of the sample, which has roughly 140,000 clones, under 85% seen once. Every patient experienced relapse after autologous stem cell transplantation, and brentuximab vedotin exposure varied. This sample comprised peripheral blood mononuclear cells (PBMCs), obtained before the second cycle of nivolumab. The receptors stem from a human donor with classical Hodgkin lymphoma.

The CDR3 here is CASSAGGGVNTGELFF. CDR3 DNA: TGTGCCAGCAGCGCAGGAGGGGGGGTGAACACCGGGGAGCTGTTTTTT. The chain has TRBV9 and TRBJ2-2; D is possibly TRBD2 (7 bases). The CDR3 runs 16 residues. Looked up from germline, CDR1 is SGDLS and CDR2 is YYNGEE. V gave up 3 bases and J gave up 1 base, with 13 bases separating them.

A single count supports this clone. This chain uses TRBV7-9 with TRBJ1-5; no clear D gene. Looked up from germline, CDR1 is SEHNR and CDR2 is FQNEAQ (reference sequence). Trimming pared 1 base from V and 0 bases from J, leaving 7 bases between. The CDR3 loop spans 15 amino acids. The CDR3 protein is CASSLGWGSNQPQHF. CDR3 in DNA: TGTGCCAGCAGCTTAGGGTGGGGTAGCAATCAGCCCCAGCATTTT.

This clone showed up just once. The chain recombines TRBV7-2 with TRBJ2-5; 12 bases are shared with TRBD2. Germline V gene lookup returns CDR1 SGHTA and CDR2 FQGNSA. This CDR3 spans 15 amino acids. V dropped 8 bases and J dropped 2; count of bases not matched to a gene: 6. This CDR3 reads CASQELAGGQETQYF. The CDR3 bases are TGTGCCAGCCAGGAGCTAGCGGGAGGGCAAGAGACCCAGTACTTC. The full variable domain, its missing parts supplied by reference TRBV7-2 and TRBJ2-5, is GAGVSQSPSNKVTEKGKDVELRCDPISGHTALYWYRQSLGQGLEFLIYFQGNSAPDKSGLPSDRFSAERTGGSVSTLTIQRTQQEDSAVYLCASQELAGGQETQYFGPGTRLLVL.

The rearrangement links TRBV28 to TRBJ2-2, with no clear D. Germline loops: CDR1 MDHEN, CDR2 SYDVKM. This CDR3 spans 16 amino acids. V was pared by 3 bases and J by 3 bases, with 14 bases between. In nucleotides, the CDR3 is TGTGCCAGCAGTTTCCGTTTGACCGGGCACACCGGGGAGCTGTTTTTT. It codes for CASSFRLTGHTGELFF.

The CDR3 protein is CASSKSSGSFGTQYF. CDR3 DNA: TGTGCCAGTAGTAAGAGCAGCGGGAGCTTCGGGACCCAGTACTTC. V gene TRBV19 combines with J gene TRBJ2-5; 8 bases line up with TRBD2. With 4 bases clipped from V and 7 bases from J, the junction kept 11 bases outside the gene matches. CDR3 length: 15 residues. Per the germline V gene, CDR1 is LNHDA and CDR2 is SQIVND (reference sequence).

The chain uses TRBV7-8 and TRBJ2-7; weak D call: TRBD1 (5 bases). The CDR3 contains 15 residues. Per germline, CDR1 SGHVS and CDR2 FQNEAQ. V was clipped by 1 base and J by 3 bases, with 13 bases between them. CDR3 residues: CASSLGAGKFYEQYF. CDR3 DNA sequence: TGTGCCAGCAGCTTAGGGGCAGGGAAGTTCTACGAGCAGTACTTC.

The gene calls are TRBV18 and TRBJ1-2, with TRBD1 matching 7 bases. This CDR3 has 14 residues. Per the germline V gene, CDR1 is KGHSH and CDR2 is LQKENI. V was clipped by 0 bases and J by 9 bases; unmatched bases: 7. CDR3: CASSPPTGEVSYTF. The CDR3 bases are TGTGCCAGCTCACCACCAACAGGGGAAGTTAGCTACACCTTC.

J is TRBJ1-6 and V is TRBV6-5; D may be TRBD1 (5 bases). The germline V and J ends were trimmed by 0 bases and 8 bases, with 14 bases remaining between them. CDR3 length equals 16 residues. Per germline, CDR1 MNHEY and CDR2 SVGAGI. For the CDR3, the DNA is TGTGCCAGCAGTTACTCGGGAGGGGCGGGCTATTCACCCCTCCACTTT. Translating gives CASSYSGGAGYSPLHF.

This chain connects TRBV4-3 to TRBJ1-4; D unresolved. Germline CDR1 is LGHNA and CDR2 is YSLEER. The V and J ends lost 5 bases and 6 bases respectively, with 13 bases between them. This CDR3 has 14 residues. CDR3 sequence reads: CASSARAQDEKLFF. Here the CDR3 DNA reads TGCGCCAGCAGCGCCCGGGCCCAGGATGAAAAACTGTTTTTT.

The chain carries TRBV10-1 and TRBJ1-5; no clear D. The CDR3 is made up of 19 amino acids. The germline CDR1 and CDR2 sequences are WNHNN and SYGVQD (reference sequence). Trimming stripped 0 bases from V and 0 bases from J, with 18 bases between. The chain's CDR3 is CASSESPYQGIYSNQPQHF. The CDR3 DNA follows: TGCGCCAGCAGTGAGTCGCCGTACCAAGGGATTTATAGCAATCAGCCCCAGCATTTT.

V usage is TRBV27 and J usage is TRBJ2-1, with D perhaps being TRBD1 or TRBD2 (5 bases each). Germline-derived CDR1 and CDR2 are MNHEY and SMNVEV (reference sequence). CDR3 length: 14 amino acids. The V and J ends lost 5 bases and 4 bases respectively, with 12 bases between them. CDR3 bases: TGTGCCAGCAGTAACGGGGCGATGTACAATGAGCAGTTCTTC. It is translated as CASSNGAMYNEQFF.

The CDR3, as DNA: TGTGCCAGCAGCTTGCGGTCCGGGGGATCCTACAATGAGCAGTTCTTC. Residues: CASSLRSGGSYNEQFF. The chain recombines TRBV5-4 with TRBJ2-1, with D perhaps TRBD2 (6 bases). Trimming left V 1 base short and J 1 base short, with 12 bases between. CDR3 length: 16 residues. Germline V gene data show CDR1 as SGHNT and CDR2 as YYREEE (reference sequence).

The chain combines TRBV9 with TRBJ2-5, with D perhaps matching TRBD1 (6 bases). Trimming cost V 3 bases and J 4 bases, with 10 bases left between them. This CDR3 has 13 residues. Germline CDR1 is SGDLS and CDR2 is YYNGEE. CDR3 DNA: TGTGCCAGCAGCGGACAGGACAGAGAGACCCAGTACTTC. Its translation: CASSGQDRETQYF.

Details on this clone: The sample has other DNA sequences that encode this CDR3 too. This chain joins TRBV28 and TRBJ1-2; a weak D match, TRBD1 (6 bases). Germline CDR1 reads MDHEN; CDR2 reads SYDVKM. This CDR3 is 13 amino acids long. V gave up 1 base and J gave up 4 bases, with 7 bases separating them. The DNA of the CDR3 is TGTGCCAGCAGTTTATCGGGGGCCTATGGCTACACCTTC. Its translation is CASSLSGAYGYTF.

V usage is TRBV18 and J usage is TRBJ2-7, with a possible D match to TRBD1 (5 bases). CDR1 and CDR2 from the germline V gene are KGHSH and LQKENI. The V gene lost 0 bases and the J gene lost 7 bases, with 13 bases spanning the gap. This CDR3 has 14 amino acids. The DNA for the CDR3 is TGTGCCAGCTCACCACCGCGCAGGGATGGTGAGCAGTACTTC. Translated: CASSPPRRDGEQYF. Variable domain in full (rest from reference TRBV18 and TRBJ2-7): NAGVMQNPRHLVRRRGQEARLRCSPMKGHSHVYWYRQLPEEGLKFMVYLQKENIIDESGMPKERFSAEFPKEGPSILRIQQVVRGDSAAYFCASSPPRRDGEQYFGPGTRLTVT.

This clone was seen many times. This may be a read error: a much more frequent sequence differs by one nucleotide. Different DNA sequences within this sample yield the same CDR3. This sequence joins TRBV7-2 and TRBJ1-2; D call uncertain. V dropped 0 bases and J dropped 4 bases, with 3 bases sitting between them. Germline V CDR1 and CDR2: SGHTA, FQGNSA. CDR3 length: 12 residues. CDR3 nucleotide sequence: TGTGCCAGCAGCTTAGCCAGCTATGGCTACACCTTC. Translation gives CASSLASYGYTF. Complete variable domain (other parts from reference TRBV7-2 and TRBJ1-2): GAGVSQSPSNKVTEKGKDVELRCDPISGHTALYWYRQSLGQGLEFLIYFQGNSAPDKSGLPSDRFSAERTGGSVSTLTIQRTQQEDSAVYLCASSLASYGYTFGSGTRLTVV.

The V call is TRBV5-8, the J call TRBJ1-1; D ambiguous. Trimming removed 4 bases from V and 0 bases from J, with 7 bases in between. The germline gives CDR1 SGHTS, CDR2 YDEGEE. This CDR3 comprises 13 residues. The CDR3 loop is CASSRMVNTEAFF. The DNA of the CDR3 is TGTGCCAGCAGCCGCATGGTGAACACTGAAGCTTTCTTT.

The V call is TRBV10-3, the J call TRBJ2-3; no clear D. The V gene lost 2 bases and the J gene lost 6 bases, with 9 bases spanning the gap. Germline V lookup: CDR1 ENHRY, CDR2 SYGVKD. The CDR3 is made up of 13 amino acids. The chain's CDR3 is CAISETEWDTQYF. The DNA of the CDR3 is TGTGCCATCAGTGAGACGGAGTGGGATACGCAGTATTTT.

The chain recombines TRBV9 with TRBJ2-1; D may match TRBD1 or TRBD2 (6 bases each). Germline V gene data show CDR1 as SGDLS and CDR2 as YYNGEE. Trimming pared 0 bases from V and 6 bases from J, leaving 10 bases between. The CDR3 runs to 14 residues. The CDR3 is CASSVAGAFNEQFF. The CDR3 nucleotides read TGTGCCAGCAGCGTAGCGGGGGCCTTCAATGAGCAGTTCTTC.

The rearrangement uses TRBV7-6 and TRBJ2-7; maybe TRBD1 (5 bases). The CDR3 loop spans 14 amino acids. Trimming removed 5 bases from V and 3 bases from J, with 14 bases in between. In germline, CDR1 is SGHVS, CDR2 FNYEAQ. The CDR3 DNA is TGTGCCAGCAGCCCCTCCTCGACAGTCTACGAGCAGTACTTC. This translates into CASSPSSTVYEQYF. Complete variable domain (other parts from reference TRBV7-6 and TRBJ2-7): GAGVSQSPRYKVTKRGQDVALRCDPISGHVSLYWYRQALGQGPEFLTYFNYEAQQDKSGLPNDRFSAERPEGSISTLTIQRTEQRDSAMYRCASSPSSTVYEQYFGPGTRLTVT.

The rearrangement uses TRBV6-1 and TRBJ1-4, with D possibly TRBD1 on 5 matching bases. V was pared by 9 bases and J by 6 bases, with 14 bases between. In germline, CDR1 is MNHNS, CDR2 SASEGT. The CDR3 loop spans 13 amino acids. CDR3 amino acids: CASSTEKDEKLFF. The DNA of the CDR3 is TGTGCCAGTTCGACAGAGAAGGATGAAAAACTGTTTTTT.